The entry below describes one T cell receptor beta chain. Other DNA sequences in this sample translate to the same CDR3. Sequencing used immunoSEQ multiplex PCR; TCRdb keeps in-frame clones, though not all of them. Of about 140,000 clones in the sample, more than 65% were seen once. Germline V lookup: CDR1 SQVTM, CDR2 ANQGSEA. The CDR3 loop spans 13 amino acids. V lost 2 bases to trimming and J lost 0 bases, with 8 bases between them. These data belong to a study of blood T cell repertoires in COVID-19. V and J are TRBV29-1 and TRBJ2-7; TRBD1 is a possible D gene (6 bases). The clonotype was recovered from a human donor in a cohort sampled during active COVID-19. Sequencing used peripheral blood. The CDR3: CSVETGSSYEQYF. CDR3 in DNA: TGCAGCGTTGAAACAGGGAGCTCCTACGAGCAGTACTTC.